This TCR beta chain stems from a study of T cell responses to AZD1222 COVID-19 vaccine. From germline, CDR1 is SGHVS and CDR2 FQNEAQ. V gave up 0 bases and J gave up 5 bases, with 17 bases separating them. This CDR3 is built from 16 residues. Generated by immunoSEQ multiplex PCR, the TCRdb table keeps only in-frame clones and is missing some. The table records 65,000 or so clones, 84% of them present only once. Study-wide points: As reported, nearly half of all spike-specific TCRs target variant regions that are unmutated.

Worth noting for this clone: The antigen is undetermined.

The material was peripheral blood, obtained on day 0 of AZD1222 vaccination. The source of this sequence is an adult in good health. The chain uses TRBV7-8 and TRBJ2-7; perhaps D is TRBD1 or TRBD2 (5 bases each). This CDR3 reads CASSLALVRGDHEQYF. For the CDR3, the DNA is TGTGCCAGCAGCTTAGCTTTGGTCCGAGGGGACCACGAGCAGTACTTC.